This TCR beta chain was documented in a study of blood T cell repertoires in COVID-19. Study background: PBMCs, B-cell-depleted T cells, or T cells provided the cDNA or gDNA that made up the material.

Using immunoSEQ multiplex PCR, the repertoire was profiled, and TCRdb retains in-frame clones only, with some absent. The sample yields approximately 89,000 clones, under 90% seen once. This clone was observed once. V was clipped by 6 bases and J by 1 base; unmatched bases: 8. The CDR3 totals 17 residues. Germline V gene lookup returns CDR1 SGDLS and CDR2 YYNGEE. The sequence derives from a human donor in a cohort sampled during active COVID-19. V usage is TRBV9 and J usage is TRBJ2-6; 9 nucleotides line up with TRBD1. The specimen sequenced was peripheral blood. The CDR3 DNA reads as TGTGCCAGCACCTGGGGACAGGGACATTCTGGGGCCAACGTCCTGACTTTC. It yields the protein CASTWGQGHSGANVLTF.